The text below deals with one T cell receptor beta chain. These data originate in a study of shared clonotypes between healthy human individuals. Study at large: The donor group consisted of a couple of women and three men, aged 18 to 49.

The CDR3 sequence is 17 residues long. Trimming cost V 11 bases and J 5 bases, with 27 bases left between them. Per germline, CDR1 ENHRY and CDR2 SYGVKD. Produced via immunoSEQ multiplex PCR; TCRdb's table is partial and in-frame only. Of over 2 million clones in the sample, 85% to 95% were seen once. What was sequenced was naive CD4+ T cells sorted from blood. The subset is: CD45RA+ positively selected. J is TRBJ1-4 and V is TRBV10-3, with D possibly TRBD1 on 5 matching bases. The origin of this receptor is a man aged 18 to 35 in good health. The CDR3 DNA reads as TGTGCCCCCGGTAACCGAGTCGGCAGGGAGGGGAATGAAAAACTGTTTTTT. Encoded protein: CAPGNRVGREGNEKLFF.